The 20 T cell receptor beta chains below all came from one sample that was sequenced in a study of yellow fever vaccine responses in identical twins. MiXCR, applied by TCRdb to the RT-PCR reads, yields one record per CDR3 protein. Here the sample spans around 18,000 distinct CDR3 sequences, around 83% being singletons. The sample was T cells from blood (PBMCs), unsorted or a sorted subset (not recorded which), taken before or after yellow fever vaccination (not recorded which). Receptors originate from a woman aged 18-29 years who received the yellow fever vaccine.

The CDR3 DNA reads as TGTGCCAGCTCACAATCCGGGACTAGCGGGTCCTACGAGCAGTACTTC. Residues: CASSQSGTSGSYEQYF. The chain links TRBV18 to TRBJ2-7, with 12 bases that match TRBD2. The V gene end was trimmed by 4 bases and the J gene end by 1 base; junction bases not matched to a gene: 5. The CDR3 is made up of 16 amino acids. CDR1 KGHSH and CDR2 LQKENI come from the germline V gene.

This rearrangement joins TRBV29-1 to TRBJ2-7; TRBD2 might be the D (5 bases). V lost 5 bases, J lost 2 bases, and 13 bases lay in between. CDR3 size: 13 residues. Germline assignment: CDR1 SQVTM and CDR2 ANQGSEA. In nucleotides, the CDR3 is TGCAGCGTTCTTGATCCGGGGACCTACGAGCAGTACTTC. Encoded protein: CSVLDPGTYEQYF.

Sample share makes this clonotype medium-sized. The V gene is TRBV11-2, the J gene TRBJ1-1, with D maybe TRBD1 (5 bases). CDR3 length: 14 amino acids. V was shortened by 5 bases and J by 3 bases, with 13 bases between the two germline ends. Germline V gene data show CDR1 as SGHAT and CDR2 as FQNNGV. CDR3 DNA sequence: TGTGCCAGCAGCCTCCAGGGTGAACACACTGAAGCTTTCTTT. Protein product: CASSLQGEHTEAFF.

This sequence joins TRBV18 and TRBJ2-7; 11 bases line up with TRBD1. J lost 6 bases, V lost 2 bases, and 9 bases had no gene match. The germline CDR1 and CDR2 sequences are KGHSH and LQKENI. The CDR3 is 16 residues long. This CDR3 is CASSPSPGQGGVEQYF. Written as DNA, the CDR3 is TGTGCCAGCTCACCATCCCCGGGACAGGGGGGCGTCGAGCAGTACTTC.

The chain is built from TRBV12-3 or TRBV12-4 and TRBJ2-3; D is ambiguous. This CDR3 is 14 amino acids long. The V and J ends lost 5 bases and 6 bases respectively, with 15 bases between them. CDR3 DNA: TGTGCCAGCAGTCCACCCCAGGCCTCTGATACGCAGTATTTT. Its protein is CASSPPQASDTQYF.

The V gene is TRBV11-1, the J gene TRBJ2-1, with D perhaps TRBD1 or TRBD2 (5 bases each). Per the germline V gene, CDR1 is SGHAT and CDR2 is FQDESV (reference sequence). The V end was cut by 5 bases, the J end by 5 bases, with 13 bases between. CDR3 length: 14 residues. DNA of the CDR3: TGTGCCAGCAGCCCGAACCGGGACGACAATGAGCAGTTCTTC. Translated: CASSPNRDDNEQFF.

The chain is built from TRBV4-3 and TRBJ2-7; 7 bases fit TRBD2. CDR1 and CDR2 from the germline V gene are LGHNA and YSLEER. The CDR3 has 14 residues. V lost 3 bases to trimming and J lost 0 bases; unmatched junction nucleotides: 2. The chain's CDR3 is CASSHGTNSYEQYF. The CDR3, as DNA: TGCGCCAGCAGCCACGGGACTAACTCCTACGAGCAGTACTTC.

The chain employs TRBV29-1 and TRBJ2-1; D gene uncertain. The CDR3 runs 12 residues. The ends were cut back, 3 bases at V and 8 bases at J, with 11 bases in the middle. Germline V gives CDR1 SQVTM, CDR2 ANQGSEA. This CDR3 reads CSVDRRTDEQFF. Written as DNA, the CDR3 is TGCAGCGTTGATCGCAGGACCGATGAGCAGTTCTTC.

V usage is TRBV19 and J usage is TRBJ2-2; D possibly corresponds to TRBD2 (6 bases). The CDR3 runs 15 residues. Trimming stripped 7 bases from V and 6 bases from J, with 18 bases between. Looked up from germline, CDR1 is LNHDA and CDR2 is SQIVND (reference sequence). The CDR3 here is CASKTNSGDSGELFF. The CDR3 coding sequence is TGTGCCAGTAAAACGAACTCGGGGGATTCCGGGGAGCTGTTTTTT.

This clonotype appeared a single time. The chain is built from TRBV18 and TRBJ2-7, with D hard to call. The V gene lost 2 bases and the J gene lost 1 base, with 9 bases spanning the gap. Per the germline V gene, CDR1 is KGHSH and CDR2 is LQKENI. There are 14 residues in the CDR3. The CDR3 here is CASSPSPDSYEQYF. For the CDR3, the DNA is TGTGCCAGCTCACCAAGCCCCGATTCCTACGAGCAGTACTTC.

V is TRBV6-2 or TRBV6-3 and J is TRBJ2-1; D gene unclear. With 8 bases removed from V and 3 bases from J, the gap between germline ends came to 11 bases. The CDR3 is 13 amino acids. Germline V gives CDR1 MNHEY, CDR2 SVGEGT. CDR3 region: CASGNRGYNEQFF. The CDR3 DNA is TGTGCCAGCGGGAACAGAGGCTACAATGAGCAGTTCTTC.

The count of this clonotype is one. CDR3 region: CASSGQLGSYEQYF. DNA of the CDR3: TGTGCCAGCAGCGGACAGTTGGGCTCCTACGAGCAGTACTTC. J is TRBJ2-7 and V is TRBV6-1, with TRBD1 as a possible D gene (6 bases). V was clipped by 6 bases and J by 0 bases, with 12 bases between them. This CDR3 is built from 14 residues. CDR1 is MNHNS, CDR2 SASEGT, per germline.

This clonotype was detected only once. V gene TRBV15 combines with J gene TRBJ1-6, with D maybe TRBD1 (6 bases). The germline V gene has CDR1 LNHNV and CDR2 YYDKDF (reference sequence). The length of the CDR3 is 14 residues. With 1 base removed from V and 8 bases from J, the gap between germline ends came to 9 bases. In nucleotides, the CDR3 is TGTGCCACCAGCAGAGGTCCAGGGGATTCACCCCTCCACTTT. Translated, it gives CATSRGPGDSPLHF.

The chain combines TRBV5-4 with TRBJ1-5; tentatively, D is TRBD1 (5 bases). Germline V gene data show CDR1 as SGHNT and CDR2 as YYREEE (reference sequence). V lost 0 bases, J lost 1 base, and 5 bases lay in between. The CDR3 spans 14 residues. The CDR3 DNA sequence: TGTGCCAGCAGCTTGGGGGGGAGCAATCAGCCCCAGCATTTT. Translation: CASSLGGSNQPQHF. Using reference TRBV5-4 and TRBJ1-5 for the parts outside the CDR3, the full variable domain is ETGVTQSPTHLIKTRGQQVTLRCSSQSGHNTVSWYQQALGQGPQFIFQYYREEENGRGNFPPRFSGLQFPNYSSELNVNALELDDSALYLCASSLGGSNQPQHFGDGTRLSIL.

This chain connects TRBV6-1 to TRBJ1-1, with D perhaps TRBD1 (5 bases). This CDR3 comprises 13 residues. V was trimmed by 6 bases and J by 2 bases, leaving 10 bases between them. The germline V gene encodes CDR1 MNHNS and CDR2 SASEGT. Here the CDR3 reads CASRVGLNTEAFF. The CDR3, as DNA: TGTGCCAGCAGGGTGGGACTTAACACTGAAGCTTTCTTT.

The rearrangement links TRBV14 to TRBJ2-1, with a weak D call TRBD2 (5 bases). This CDR3 has 16 amino acids. Trimming removed 1 base from V and 2 bases from J, with 12 bases in between. CDR1 and CDR2 from the germline V gene are SGHDN and FVKESK. The CDR3 sequence is CASSQGRGRPYNEQFF. The DNA of the CDR3 is TGTGCCAGCAGCCAAGGACGAGGGCGACCCTACAATGAGCAGTTCTTC.

The gene calls are TRBV27 and TRBJ2-3; possibly TRBD2 for D (5 bases). Between the trimmed V and J ends, which lost 4 bases and 1 base, there was a span of 9 bases. The CDR3 length is 14 residues. CDR1 and CDR2 from the germline V gene are MNHEY and SMNVEV (reference sequence). Here the CDR3 DNA reads TGTGCCAGCAGTTCGGGGATGGGCACAGATACGCAGTATTTT. Amino acids: CASSSGMGTDTQYF.

The chain uses TRBV11-1 and TRBJ2-3; 9 bases map to TRBD1. With 1 base clipped from V and 2 bases from J, the junction kept 1 base outside the gene matches. This CDR3 is 15 amino acids long. Per the germline V gene, CDR1 is SGHAT and CDR2 is FQDESV (reference sequence). This chain's CDR3 is CASSLGTGVTDTQYF. The CDR3 coding sequence is TGTGCCAGCAGCTTAGGGACAGGGGTCACAGATACGCAGTATTTT.

CDR3 region: CSVEGLHTNEQFF. The CDR3 DNA reads as TGCAGCGTTGAAGGACTGCATACAAATGAGCAGTTCTTC. V usage is TRBV29-1 and J usage is TRBJ2-1; no clear D gene. CDR3 size: 13 residues. Trimming removed 1 base at V and 7 bases at J, with 11 bases between. Germline V lookup: CDR1 SQVTM, CDR2 ANQGSEA.

The gene calls are TRBV10-3 and TRBJ1-1; no reliable D call. CDR1 ENHRY and CDR2 SYGVKD come from the germline V gene. V lost 3 bases to trimming and J lost 2 bases, with 13 bases between them. The CDR3 is made up of 15 amino acids. The CDR3 sequence: CAISEEWALNTEAFF. CDR3 bases: TGTGCCATCAGTGAAGAATGGGCCCTCAACACTGAAGCTTTCTTT.